The rows below give T cell receptor beta chains drawn from one sample of a study of CD8+CD57+ T cells in acquired aplastic anemia. TCRdb reprocessed the reads with MiXCR, giving one entry per CDR3 protein. The sample shows over 250,000 distinct CDR3 sequences, under 60% of them seen only once. The sequenced sample was sorted CD4+, CD8+, or CD8+CD57+ T cells (not recorded which) from PBMCs. The receptors derive from a human donor with aplastic anemia. The conserved cysteine and the conserved F or W are not part of the CDR3 here. D genes are given only for firm matches. Clone size is stated in some rows and not others, as once, few, many or a class when expanded.

J | V | size | D | CDR3
TRBJ1-1 | TRBV2 | many | NA | ASQLMNTEAF
TRBJ2-1 | TRBV29-1 | NA | TRBD1 | SVVARGLGQF
TRBJ1-5 | TRBV7-8 | few | NA | ASSPLGTLNQPQH
TRBJ2-1 | TRBV7-7 | NA | NA | ASSFLTRNEQF
TRBJ2-3 | TRBV9 | NA | TRBD2 | ASSFQRGLGDTQY
TRBJ1-2 | TRBV3-1 | few | NA | ASSQDGGGYGYT
TRBJ2-1 | TRBV2 | NA | TRBD1 | ASRRDRVNEQF
TRBJ1-1 | TRBV4-1 | NA | NA | ASSQDMGGTEAF
TRBJ1-6 | TRBV20-1 | NA | NA | SAPGTDSPLH
TRBJ2-3 | TRBV19 | many | NA | ASRGPGTTSTDTQY
TRBJ2-3 | TRBV2 | few | NA | ASSDLTDTQY
TRBJ1-2 | TRBV19 | few | TRBD1 | ASNVQGAYGYT
TRBJ2-3 | TRBV20-1 | NA | NA | SARPGASTDTQY
TRBJ2-5 | TRBV20-1 | once | TRBD2 | SANGLAGRETQY
TRBJ1-3 | TRBV12-3/TRBV12-4 | many | NA | ASSLRGTGNTIY
TRBJ2-1 | TRBV7-6 | once | NA | ASSLPLPGNNEQF
TRBJ1-1 | TRBV6-5 | NA | NA | ASSNGNTEAF
TRBJ1-6 | TRBV5-1 | many | NA | ASSPDYNSPLH
TRBJ2-3 | TRBV20-1 | NA | TRBD2 | SARVPQRDPHTQY